This TCR beta chain stems from a study of shared clonotypes between healthy human individuals. Across the study: Plates per donor: three CD4 naive, three CD4 memory, two CD8 naive, one CD8 memory. Study-wide points: The low donor count limited represented genetic and exposure-history diversity.

Turning to this clone: The antigen remains unidentified.

Sequenced by immunoSEQ multiplex PCR; TCRdb stores in-frame clones only, minus some. Of approximately 980,000 clones listed, approximately 80% are singletons. This CDR3 has 14 amino acids. V was trimmed by 3 bases and J by 2 bases, leaving 11 bases between them. Germline values: CDR1 GTSNPN, CDR2 SVGIG (reference sequence). Donors included only healthy HIV-negative adults lacking recent acute infections or vaccinations. Among the donors, all were Caucasian adults who lived in Nashville, Tennessee. The sequenced sample was memory CD4+ T cells sorted from blood. Sample subset: CD45RA-negative fraction. This TCR derives from a man aged 18 to 30 in good health. This chain connects TRBV30 to TRBJ2-1; maybe TRBD2 (6 bases). CDR3 DNA sequence: TGTGCCTGGAGCCCGGGACTGACCTACAATGAGCAGTTCTTC. This gives the protein CAWSPGLTYNEQFF. The complete variable domain, with remaining parts taken from reference TRBV30 and TRBJ2-1, reads SQTIHQWPATLVQPVGSPLSLECTVEGTSNPNLYWYRQAAGRGLQLLFYSVGIGQISSEVPQNLSASRPQDRQFILSSKKLLLSDSGFYLCAWSPGLTYNEQFFGPGTRLTVL.